The 24 T cell receptor beta chains below all came from one sample that was sequenced in a study. TCRdb re-analysed the 5' RACE reads in MiXCR, keeping a single row per CDR3 protein. The sample contains over 50,000 distinct CDR3 sequences, around 25% of which appear only once. The sequencing input was tumor-infiltrating naive CD4+ T cells sorted from the breast tumor. As for subset: naive CD4+ T cells, CD4+CD45RA+CD25-. Source of these receptors: a female donor with breast cancer.

V usage is TRBV3-1 and J usage is TRBJ1-3; 7 bases align to TRBD1. Germline assignment: CDR1 LGHDT and CDR2 YNNKEL (reference sequence). The CDR3 is made up of 15 amino acids. Trimming cost V 7 bases and J 9 bases; bases outside gene matches: 15. The CDR3 bases are TGTGCCAGCACCTCCGACAGGGTCCCTGGGAGCACCATATATTTT. Its protein product is CASTSDRVPGSTIYF.

This clonotype was seen ten or more times. An end of the junction does not agree with germline; a read error may underlie this. V usage is TRBV5-3 and J usage is TRBJ1-2, with unresolved D. TRBV5-3 qualifies as an ORF whose function is uncertain. This CDR3 has 14 residues. Written as DNA, the CDR3 is TGTGCCAGAAGCTTGCGGCCCCCGAACTGTGGCTACACCTTC. This encodes CARSLRPPNCGYTF.

This clonotype was recorded only once. With a much larger clone just one base away, this may be a read error. This chain uses TRBV7-2 with TRBJ2-3, with D hard to call. Germline V CDR1 and CDR2: SGHTA, FQGNSA. Trimming took 2 bases from V and 7 from J, leaving 4 bases between them. This CDR3 is 11 amino acids long. The DNA for the CDR3 is TGTGCCAGCAGCTTAACAAATACGCAGTATTTT. Residues: CASSLTNTQYF.

This clonotype was counted a single time. One junction end disagrees with the germline gene, perhaps due to a read error. This chain joins TRBV28 and TRBJ2-1; no clear D. In germline, CDR1 is MDHEN, CDR2 SYDVKM. The CDR3 runs 13 residues. The CDR3, as DNA: TGTGCCAGCAATCCGCCCTCCTACAATGAGCGGTTCTTC. It yields the protein CASNPPSYNERFF. Full variable domain (rest looked up from reference TRBV28 and TRBJ2-1): DVKVTQSSRYLVKRTGEKVFLECVQDMDHENMFWYRQDPGLGLRLIYFSYDVKMKEKGDIPEGYSVSREKKERFSLILESASTNQTSMYLCASNPPSYNERFFGPGTRLTVL.

This clonotype was seen a few times. This chain connects TRBV12-3 or TRBV12-4 to TRBJ1-2; TRBD1 aligns across 10 bases. V gave up 1 base and J gave up 2 bases; unmatched junction bases: 1. The CDR3 runs 15 residues. CDR3 protein: CASSLVGQGNYGYTF. The CDR3 coding sequence is TGTGCCAGCAGTTTAGTGGGACAGGGGAACTATGGCTACACCTTC.

This clonotype was seen a handful of times. The V gene is TRBV20-1, the J gene TRBJ2-1; possibly TRBD1 for D (6 bases). Trimming cost V 0 bases and J 4 bases, with 10 bases left between them. From germline, CDR1 is DFQATT and CDR2 SNEGSKA (reference sequence). The CDR3 has 14 residues. The CDR3 loop reads CSARDGTKYNEQFF. The CDR3 DNA reads as TGCAGTGCTAGAGATGGGACAAAGTACAATGAGCAGTTCTTC.

This sequence joins TRBV11-3 and TRBJ1-6, with D perhaps matching TRBD1 (6 bases). CDR1 is SGHNT and CDR2 is YENEEA in the germline V gene. V lost 4 bases and J lost 7, with 11 bases in between. This CDR3 is 14 amino acids long. The CDR3 protein is CASSSGAVNSPLHF. In nucleotides, the CDR3 is TGTGCCAGCAGCTCAGGGGCAGTCAATTCACCCCTCCACTTT.

This clonotype was seen many times. The V and J genes are TRBV5-1 and TRBJ2-7; D may match TRBD1 or TRBD2 (5 bases each). V lost 4 bases and J lost 1, with 15 bases in between. The CDR3 covers 15 residues. CDR1 SGHRS and CDR2 YFSETQ come from the germline V gene. This chain's CDR3 is CASSRDHGGSYEQYF. The CDR3 bases are TGCGCCAGCAGCCGAGACCATGGGGGATCCTACGAGCAGTACTTC.

On this clonotype: Relative to the germline gene, one junction end is altered; a read error may explain this. The chain recombines TRBV5-1 with TRBJ2-5; D is undetermined. CDR3 size: 14 residues. Germline V CDR1 and CDR2: SGHRS, YFSETQ. The CDR3 sequence: CSSSFGDYQETQYF. The CDR3 region has the DNA TGCTCCAGCAGCTTCGGAGACTACCAAGAGACCCAGTACTTC.

This clonotype appeared a few times. J is TRBJ2-6 and V is TRBV4-1; 7 nucleotides agree with TRBD2. The CDR3 has 19 residues. Germline V gene lookup returns CDR1 MGHRA and CDR2 YSYEKL. V lost 0 bases to trimming and J lost 2 bases; unmatched junction nucleotides: 10. The CDR3 sequence is CASSQDLVRTRAGANVLTF. The CDR3 DNA is TGCGCCAGCAGCCAAGATTTAGTTAGGACTAGAGCTGGGGCCAACGTCCTGACTTTC.

In its sample, this clonotype was seen a few times. V gene TRBV27 combines with J gene TRBJ2-1; D call uncertain. The CDR3 loop spans 11 amino acids. Trimming stripped 5 bases from V and 7 bases from J, with 6 bases between. Germline V gives CDR1 MNHEY, CDR2 SMNVEV (reference sequence). The CDR3 is CASSLYNEQFF. The DNA of the CDR3 is TGTGCCAGCAGTCTATATAATGAGCAGTTCTTC.

This clonotype turned up a few times. This sequence joins TRBV20-1 and TRBJ1-2, with no clear D. In germline, CDR1 is DFQATT, CDR2 SNEGSKA (reference sequence). CDR3 length: 12 amino acids. Trimming took off 3 bases at V and 1 base at J, with 6 bases between the two ends. CDR3 amino acids: CSARVLNYGYTF. The CDR3 DNA reads as TGCAGTGCTAGGGTCCTTAACTATGGCTACACCTTC.

The chain combines TRBV7-2 with TRBJ1-5, with 7 bases fitting TRBD1. V dropped 2 bases and J dropped 6; count of bases not matched to a gene: 4. The CDR3 covers 14 residues. Germline CDR1 is SGHTA and CDR2 is FQGNSA. In DNA form, the CDR3 reads TGTGCCAGCAGCTTACGTACAGGGGCTCAGCCCCAGCATTTT. This encodes CASSLRTGAQPQHF.

V usage is TRBV12-3 or TRBV12-4 and J usage is TRBJ1-1, with D unresolved. The CDR3 length is 11 residues. Deletions cut 3 bases from V and 11 bases from J, with 10 bases between. The CDR3 nucleotides are TGTGCCAGCAGTTTGGGTAGGAGGGCTTTCTTT. This codes for CASSLGRRAFF.

The chain is built from TRBV4-1 and TRBJ2-7, with 8 nucleotides matching TRBD1. The CDR3 length is 18 residues. From germline, CDR1 is MGHRA and CDR2 YSYEKL. Losses at the gene ends were 4 bases for V and 5 bases for J; bases not matched to a gene: 19. CDR3 bases: TGCGCCAGCAGCCGCATTAAGTCGGGTGGCAGGGGGCGAGACGAGCAGTACTTC. This codes for CASSRIKSGGRGRDEQYF.

This clonotype was detected only a few times. This chain joins TRBV6-1 and TRBJ1-5, with 7 nucleotides matching TRBD1. Trimming at V came to 6 bases and at J to 4 bases, leaving 9 bases not matched to a gene. CDR1 MNHNS and CDR2 SASEGT come from the germline V gene. The CDR3 is 15 residues long. The DNA for the CDR3 is TGTGCCAGCAGCCCGGGACAGACGAGAAATCAGCCCCAGCATTTT. Translated: CASSPGQTRNQPQHF.

In its sample, this clonotype was seen a few times. This chain links TRBV5-1 with TRBJ2-1; D remains unclear. The V gene lost 4 bases and the J gene lost 6 bases, with 14 bases spanning the gap. The CDR3 is 14 residues long. The germline gives CDR1 SGHRS, CDR2 YFSETQ. The DNA for the CDR3 is TGCGCCAGCAGCCCAGCCGGACCTTCCAATGAGCAGTTCTTC. This encodes CASSPAGPSNEQFF.

This rearrangement joins TRBV20-1 to TRBJ2-7; D is ambiguous. This CDR3 contains 14 residues. V lost 0 bases, J lost 2 bases, and 11 bases lay in between. Germline V lookup: CDR1 DFQATT, CDR2 SNEGSKA (reference sequence). The CDR3 coding sequence is TGCAGTGCTAGAGATGGCTCACGGACCTACGAGCAGTACTTC. Translation: CSARDGSRTYEQYF.

This clonotype was seen only a few times. The chain recombines TRBV28 with TRBJ1-1, with 7 bases lining up with TRBD1. V was pared by 2 bases and J by 11 bases, with 11 bases of the junction left unmatched. This CDR3 contains 14 residues. Germline lookup yields CDR1 MDHEN and CDR2 SYDVKM. In DNA form, the CDR3 reads TGTGCCAGCAGTTTAGTTAAGAGGGGGCGTCGGGCTTTCTTT. As protein: CASSLVKRGRRAFF.

The sample holds many counts of this clonotype. The chain is built from TRBV6-5 and TRBJ1-5; TRBD1 aligns across 7 bases. Germline CDR1 MNHEY, CDR2 SVGAGI. The V gene end was trimmed by 6 bases and the J gene end by 9 bases; junction bases not matched to a gene: 8. The CDR3 length is 13 residues. The CDR3 reads CASRTGSGRPQHF. CDR3 DNA: TGTGCCAGCAGGACAGGGAGCGGAAGGCCCCAGCATTTT.

This clonotype was counted between two and nine times. The chain carries TRBV7-2 and TRBJ2-3; TRBD2 aligns across 10 bases. The CDR3 is 14 residues long. Germline values: CDR1 SGHTA, CDR2 FQGNSA. V lost 4 bases to trimming and J lost 4 bases; unmatched junction nucleotides: 2. CDR3 bases: TGTGCCAGCAGCTCCGGGACTAGCGCAGATACGCAGTATTTT. This codes for CASSSGTSADTQYF.

The chain couples TRBV20-1 to TRBJ2-7; possibly TRBD2 for D (5 bases). Per the germline V gene, CDR1 is DFQATT and CDR2 is SNEGSKA (reference sequence). The ends were cut back, 5 bases at V and 3 bases at J, with 8 bases in the middle. CDR3 size: 11 residues. CDR3 nucleotides: TGCAGTGCTTGGACTGGCTACGAGCAGTACTTC. Its translation: CSAWTGYEQYF.

This clonotype came up a few times. The chain has TRBV6-5 and TRBJ1-5; D possibly corresponds to TRBD1 (6 bases). The CDR3 has 15 amino acids. The V gene's germline CDR1 is MNHEY and CDR2 SVGAGI. V dropped 6 bases and J dropped 4 bases, with 16 bases sitting between them. Here the CDR3 reads CASSSGGAGNQPQHF. CDR3 DNA: TGTGCCAGCAGCTCGGGGGGGGCGGGGAATCAGCCCCAGCATTTT.

This clonotype was counted between two and nine times. This chain links TRBV4-2 with TRBJ2-7; TRBD2 matches 8 bases. V trimming: 4 bases; J trimming: 4 bases; junction bases outside the gene matches: 6. This CDR3 region has 14 residues. Germline lookup yields CDR1 LGHNA and CDR2 YNFKEQ. The CDR3 protein is CASSLTRGAYEQYF. For the CDR3, the DNA is TGTGCCAGCAGCCTGACGCGGGGGGCGTACGAGCAGTACTTC.